The 24 T cell receptor beta chains reported below all come from one sample, sequenced in a study of T-cell memory formation after mild COVID-19. One entry per CDR3 protein results from TCRdb running MiXCR on the 5' RACE reads. The repertoire has fewer than 250,000 distinct CDR3 sequences, less than 20% of them found once; the top ten carry approximately 2.1%. The sample taken for sequencing was PBMCs or a T cell subset sorted from them (not recorded which). The receptors shown here come from an adult woman who had mild COVID-19 (a few samples of this study predate the infection). Cell type and time point are not known.

This clonotype was picked up a small number of times. The chain links TRBV7-3 to TRBJ2-2; 9 bases align to TRBD1. The CDR3 has 14 residues. Germline V lookup: CDR1 SGHTA, CDR2 FQGTGA. V lost 5 bases, J lost 8 bases, and 6 bases stayed unmatched. CDR3 in amino acids: CASSPMGTGGELFF. The CDR3 DNA follows: TGTGCCAGCAGCCCCATGGGGACAGGGGGGGAGCTGTTTTTT. The whole variable domain, remainder taken from reference TRBV7-3 and TRBJ2-2, is GAGVSQTPSNKVTEKGKYVELRCDPISGHTALYWYRQSLGQGPEFLIYFQGTGAADDSGLPNDRFFAVRPEGSVSTLKIQRTERGDSAVYLCASSPMGTGGELFFGEGSRLTVL.

This clonotype showed up many times. J is TRBJ1-6 and V is TRBV20-1; TRBD1 might be the D (5 bases). The germline gives CDR1 DFQATT, CDR2 SNEGSKA (reference sequence). The CDR3 length is 15 residues. The V end lost 5 bases, the J end lost 2 bases, and 13 bases lay between the germline ends. CDR3 DNA: TGCAGTGCTTCCCCGACGGGGGCCTATAATTCACCCCTCCACTTT. Protein product: CSASPTGAYNSPLHF.

This chain uses TRBV12-3 or TRBV12-4 with TRBJ2-5; tentative D call: TRBD1 (6 bases). The CDR3 consists of 11 residues. The V end lost 8 bases, the J end lost 2 bases, and 6 bases lay between the germline ends. The CDR3 is CASGQQETQYF. The CDR3 region has the DNA TGTGCCAGCGGACAGCAAGAGACCCAGTACTTC.

The gene calls are TRBV16 and TRBJ2-5, with D possibly matching TRBD1 (5 bases). From germline, CDR1 is KGHSY and CDR2 FQNENV. The CDR3 runs to 13 residues. Deletions cut 5 bases from V and 1 base from J, with 8 bases between. The CDR3 spells CASSGALQETQYF. The DNA of the CDR3 is TGTGCCAGCAGCGGGGCCCTCCAAGAGACCCAGTACTTC. Together with reference TRBV16 and TRBJ2-5, the CDR3 gives the full variable domain: GEEVAQTPKHLVRGEGQKAKLYCAPIKGHSYVFWYQQVLKNEFKFLISFQNENVFDETGMPKERFSAKCLPNSPCSLEIQATKLEDSAVYFCASSGALQETQYFGPGTRLLVL.

The rearrangement joins TRBV24-1 to TRBJ2-1; D not resolved. Trimming took off 9 bases at V and 7 bases at J, with 15 bases between the two ends. This CDR3 spans 13 amino acids. Germline CDR1 and CDR2: KGHDR and SFDVKD. The chain's CDR3 is CATQGWAANEQFF. In DNA form, the CDR3 reads TGTGCCACCCAAGGGTGGGCCGCTAATGAGCAGTTCTTC.

The V call is TRBV7-2, the J call TRBJ1-2, with D perhaps matching TRBD1 (6 bases). The CDR3 covers 15 residues. Trimming took off 0 bases at V and 2 bases at J, with 10 bases between the two ends. CDR1 and CDR2 (germline): SGHTA, FQGNSA. CDR3 nucleotide sequence: TGTGCCAGCAGCTTAGCATCGGACAGCAACTATGGCTACACCTTC. Translated, it gives CASSLASDSNYGYTF. Variable domain in full (rest from reference TRBV7-2 and TRBJ1-2): GAGVSQSPSNKVTEKGKDVELRCDPISGHTALYWYRQSLGQGLEFLIYFQGNSAPDKSGLPSDRFSAERTGGSVSTLTIQRTQQEDSAVYLCASSLASDSNYGYTFGSGTRLTVV.

This clonotype was seen only a few times. This rearrangement joins TRBV5-1 to TRBJ2-1; 14 bases are shared with TRBD2. The CDR3 runs to 18 residues. Trimming took 4 bases from V and 1 from J; bases not matched to a gene: 7. CDR1 is SGHRS and CDR2 is YFSETQ in the germline V gene. The CDR3 region has the DNA TGCGCCAGCAGCCCAGGGACTAGCGGGGGACCTTCCTACAATGAGCAGTTCTTC. Its protein product is CASSPGTSGGPSYNEQFF.

This chain connects TRBV20-1 to TRBJ2-4; D remains ambiguous. Germline CDR1 is DFQATT and CDR2 is SNEGSKA (reference sequence). This CDR3 contains 14 residues. The germline V and J ends were trimmed by 6 bases and 0 bases, with 12 bases remaining between them. CDR3 sequence: CSATHYVAKNIQYF. The CDR3 DNA sequence: TGCAGTGCCACTCATTACGTAGCCAAAAACATTCAGTACTTC.

The DNA of the CDR3 is TGCGCCAGCAGCACCCGAACAGGGGAATCCTACAATGAGCAGTTCTTC. Amino acids: CASSTRTGESYNEQFF. The V call is TRBV5-1, the J call TRBJ2-1, with 7 bases identical to TRBD1. The CDR3 has 16 amino acids. The germline V gene has CDR1 SGHRS and CDR2 YFSETQ. With 4 bases clipped from V and 1 base from J, the junction kept 8 bases outside the gene matches.

This clonotype has only a few counts. The chain is built from TRBV6-5 and TRBJ2-7; 7 positions agree with TRBD1. Germline-derived CDR1 and CDR2 are MNHEY and SVGAGI. This CDR3 is 14 amino acids long. With V trimmed by 2 bases and J by 4 bases, 5 bases remained unmatched. The CDR3 nucleotides read TGTGCCAGCAGTTACGGACAGGATACTTACGAGCAGTACTTC. It yields the protein CASSYGQDTYEQYF.

A few counts support this clonotype. The chain uses TRBV18 and TRBJ2-7; TRBD2 matches at 12 bases. This CDR3 spans 19 amino acids. V gave up 1 base and J gave up 1 base; unmatched junction bases: 11. Per germline, CDR1 KGHSH and CDR2 LQKENI. In DNA form, the CDR3 reads TGTGCCAGCTCACCACGTCTAGCGGGAGGGAGTAAGGGATCCTACGAGCAGTACTTC. Translated, it gives CASSPRLAGGSKGSYEQYF.

The J gene is TRBJ2-7, the V gene TRBV15, with D maybe TRBD1 (5 bases). The ends were cut back, 1 base at V and 0 bases at J, with 10 bases in the middle. There are 15 residues in the CDR3. Germline CDR1 LNHNV, CDR2 YYDKDF (reference sequence). The CDR3 DNA follows: TGTGCCACCAGCAGAGGAAAGACAGCCTCCTACGAGCAGTACTTC. This encodes CATSRGKTASYEQYF. The full variable domain, rest sourced from reference TRBV15 and TRBJ2-7, is DAMVIQNPRYQVTQFGKPVTLSCSQTLNHNVMYWYQQKSSQAPKLLFHYYDKDFNNEADTPDNFQSRRPNTSFCFLDIRSPGLGDTAMYLCATSRGKTASYEQYFGPGTRLTVT.

This clonotype was recorded a few times. V gene TRBV25-1 combines with J gene TRBJ2-7; no clear D gene. Germline CDR1 MGHDK, CDR2 SYGVNS. V lost 6 bases, J lost 2 bases, and 14 bases lay in between. This CDR3 spans 14 amino acids. CDR3 loop: CASRTDAITYEQYF. The CDR3 DNA reads TGTGCCAGCAGAACGGACGCAATTACCTACGAGCAGTACTTC.

Ten or more counts support this clonotype. This chain uses TRBV5-1 with TRBJ1-1; 7 nucleotides agree with TRBD1. CDR1 and CDR2 (germline): SGHRS, YFSETQ. V dropped 7 bases and J dropped 0; count of bases not matched to a gene: 9. The length of the CDR3 is 15 residues. In DNA, the CDR3 is TGCGCCAGCGGATCGACAGGGAGAGTGAACACTGAAGCTTTCTTT. It translates to CASGSTGRVNTEAFF.

This clonotype appeared a few times. The chain is built from TRBV2 and TRBJ1-2; no reliable D call. This CDR3 has 14 amino acids. Trimming stripped 3 bases from V and 1 base from J, with 9 bases between. Germline-derived CDR1 and CDR2 are SNHLY and FYNNEI. The CDR3 sequence: CASSDLGFNYGYTF. The CDR3 nucleotides are TGTGCCAGCAGTGATCTCGGGTTTAACTATGGCTACACCTTC.

This clonotype was seen only once. The chain employs TRBV15 and TRBJ1-4, with 7 bases that match TRBD1. V lost 2 bases and J lost 5; bases outside the gene matches: 8. In germline, CDR1 is LNHNV, CDR2 YYDKDF (reference sequence). This CDR3 has 16 amino acids. CDR3 nucleotides: TGTGCCACCAGCAGACCTGAACAGGGGAGGAATGAAAAACTGTTTTTT. This translates into CATSRPEQGRNEKLFF.

In DNA, the CDR3 is TGTGCCAGCTCACCACAGGGGCCGGGACAGGGGCTTTACGAGCAGTACTTC. This encodes CASSPQGPGQGLYEQYF. The rearrangement joins TRBV18 to TRBJ2-7; TRBD1 agrees at 10 bases. V lost 1 base and J lost 4; bases outside the gene matches: 10. Germline loops: CDR1 KGHSH, CDR2 LQKENI. The CDR3 is made up of 17 amino acids.

The rearrangement links TRBV7-8 to TRBJ2-1; D might be TRBD1 or TRBD2, each matching 5 bases. Germline V lookup: CDR1 SGHVS, CDR2 FQNEAQ. V lost 5 bases, J lost 4 bases, and 12 bases lay in between. CDR3 length: 14 residues. This CDR3 reads CASSHRDGYNEQFF. The DNA of the CDR3 is TGTGCCAGCAGCCACCGGGACGGATACAATGAGCAGTTCTTC.

This clonotype was seen only a few times. The chain uses TRBV6-6 and TRBJ1-3, with 9 bases aligning to TRBD1. Trimming at V came to 4 bases and at J to 4 bases, leaving 8 bases not matched to a gene. The germline V gene has CDR1 MNHNY and CDR2 SVGAGI (reference sequence). The CDR3 extends over 16 amino acids. CDR3 residues: CASSSNRGQKGNTIYF. For the CDR3, the DNA is TGTGCCAGCAGTTCGAACAGGGGGCAGAAGGGAAACACCATATATTTT.

In this sample, this clonotype turned up a few times. This chain joins TRBV5-1 and TRBJ2-3; 9 nucleotides agree with TRBD2. This CDR3 is built from 20 residues. The V gene end was trimmed by 3 bases and the J gene end by 0 bases; junction bases not matched to a gene: 17. CDR1 and CDR2 from the germline V gene are SGHRS and YFSETQ. This CDR3 reads CASSWPQGSGGTLSTDTQYF. The CDR3 region has the DNA TGCGCCAGCAGCTGGCCCCAAGGAAGCGGGGGGACCCTCAGCACAGATACGCAGTATTTT.

The chain carries TRBV14 and TRBJ2-1; no reliable D call. CDR3 length equals 13 residues. V lost 3 bases, J lost 6 bases, and 9 bases lay in between. Germline V gene lookup returns CDR1 SGHDN and CDR2 FVKESK. The CDR3 nucleotides are TGTGCCAGCAGCCAGCGGTATAGCAATGAGCAGTTCTTC. This gives the protein CASSQRYSNEQFF.

This clonotype was picked up many times. The V and J genes are TRBV20-1 and TRBJ2-7; 10 bases are a match to TRBD1. The trim removed 1 base at V and 5 bases at J, leaving 14 bases unmatched. The CDR3 consists of 17 residues. The V gene's germline CDR1 is DFQATT and CDR2 SNEGSKA (reference sequence). CDR3 coding DNA: TGCAGTGCTAGAGCAAAAATCCCCCGGGACAGGGGTGACGAGCAGTACTTC. As protein: CSARAKIPRDRGDEQYF.

The V gene is TRBV7-9, the J gene TRBJ2-7, with TRBD2 identical over 7 bases. The germline CDR1 and CDR2 sequences are SEHNR and FQNEAQ (reference sequence). The CDR3 spans 15 residues. Trimming took 1 base from V and 6 from J; bases not matched to a gene: 9. The CDR3 loop reads CASSLVTGRKSEQYF. CDR3 sequence (DNA): TGTGCCAGCAGCTTAGTTACCGGGAGGAAAAGCGAGCAGTACTTC.

The rearrangement links TRBV4-1 to TRBJ1-1, with a tentative D call TRBD1 (6 bases). This CDR3 has 20 residues. CDR1 is MGHRA and CDR2 is YSYEKL in the germline V gene. Between the trimmed V and J ends, which lost 2 bases and 2 bases, there was a span of 27 bases. The CDR3 DNA sequence: TGCGCCAGCAGCCAACCCGACCAGGGGAACGCGAAATCAGGTAACACTGAAGCTTTCTTT. Translation: CASSQPDQGNAKSGNTEAFF.